What follows are 18 T cell receptor beta chains derived from one specimen sequenced in a study of human T cells and chemical hapten exposure. The time point: patch test 2, 6 weeks after DPC sensitization. Regarding treatment: therapeutic diphenylcyclopropenone sensitization with weekly scalp DPC. TCRdb analysed the RACE reads with MiXCR anew, one entry per CDR3 protein. Seen here are under 85,000 distinct CDR3 sequences, approximately 10% observed once, and the top ten hold around 7.3%. The sequences come from whole blood, collected in connection with sensitization to the hapten diphenylcyclopropenone (DPC). All receptors come from a woman aged 50 to 60 with alopecia areata. Some clones in this sample may be carry-over from other donors' samples.

This clonotype was counted ten times or more. The V gene is TRBV3-1, the J gene TRBJ2-1, with D perhaps TRBD2 (6 bases). Trimming shortened V by 4 bases and J by 7 bases, and 17 bases separated the two germline ends. The CDR3 loop spans 15 amino acids. Germline loops: CDR1 LGHDT, CDR2 YNNKEL (reference sequence). CDR3 residues: CASSLHHGTQNEQFF. The CDR3 DNA sequence: TGTGCCAGCAGCCTGCACCACGGGACTCAGAATGAGCAGTTCTTC.

This clonotype has just a few counts. The chain joins TRBV18 to TRBJ2-7; D not certain. The V end was cut by 1 base, the J end by 0 bases, with 13 bases between. CDR1 KGHSH and CDR2 LQKENI come from the germline V gene. CDR3 length: 16 residues. This CDR3 reads CASSPQVGSFSYEQYF. In nucleotides, the CDR3 is TGTGCCAGCTCACCACAGGTAGGGTCCTTCTCCTACGAGCAGTACTTC.

This clonotype was seen a few times. The chain has TRBV5-4 and TRBJ2-5; 9 bases align to TRBD2. Per the germline V gene, CDR1 is SGHNT and CDR2 is YYREEE (reference sequence). The junction had 4 bases not matched to a gene; V was cut back by 2 bases and J by 2 bases. The CDR3 sequence is 15 residues long. The CDR3 loop reads CASSLASGAQETQYF. For the CDR3, the DNA is TGTGCCAGCAGCTTAGCTAGCGGGGCACAAGAGACCCAGTACTTC.

The sample holds a few counts of this clonotype. The chain uses TRBV4-2 and TRBJ2-3; D call uncertain. Germline V CDR1 and CDR2: LGHNA, YNFKEQ. This CDR3 region has 16 residues. V was pared by 0 bases and J by 4 bases, with 14 bases between. The CDR3 nucleotides are TGTGCCAGCAGCCAAGAAACTGGCTCTAGGGCAGATACGCAGTATTTT. This encodes CASSQETGSRADTQYF.

This clonotype appeared a few times. CDR3 residues: CASSWGLQNTEAFF. For the CDR3, the DNA is TGCGCCAGCAGTTGGGGACTTCAGAACACTGAAGCTTTCTTT. The chain uses TRBV10-1 and TRBJ1-1; D possibly corresponds to TRBD1 (5 bases). Germline V gene data show CDR1 as WNHNN and CDR2 as SYGVQD (reference sequence). The CDR3 runs to 14 residues. Trimming stripped 5 bases from V and 1 base from J, with 11 bases between.

The chain combines TRBV7-2 with TRBJ2-7; 10 nucleotides line up with TRBD2. The J segment lost 1 base and the V segment lost 6 bases, leaving 15 bases of the junction unmatched. CDR1 is SGHTA and CDR2 is FQGNSA in the germline V gene. The CDR3 loop spans 18 amino acids. The CDR3 DNA follows: TGTGCCAGCAGGTCGCCGGGACTAGCGCTACAAAATTCCTACGAGCAGTACTTC. Protein product: CASRSPGLALQNSYEQYF.

At least ten counts were recorded for this clonotype. The chain couples TRBV20-1 to TRBJ2-7, with D possibly TRBD2 on 6 matching bases. The germline V gene has CDR1 DFQATT and CDR2 SNEGSKA (reference sequence). The CDR3 sequence is 15 residues long. V dropped 3 bases and J dropped 0 bases, with 15 bases sitting between them. This CDR3 reads CSASPGTRGSYEQYF. The CDR3 DNA is TGCAGTGCTAGCCCCGGGACGCGGGGCTCCTACGAGCAGTACTTC.

This clonotype has a count of ten or more. The J gene is TRBJ2-3, the V gene TRBV11-2, with D unclear. The CDR3 is 12 residues long. Trimming shortened V by 6 bases and J by 4 bases, and 8 bases separated the two germline ends. Germline CDR1 and CDR2: SGHAT and FQNNGV. In DNA form, the CDR3 reads TGTGCCAGCAGTATAGGGCCAGATACGCAGTATTTT. It yields the protein CASSIGPDTQYF.

This clonotype was detected ten times or more. The V and J genes are TRBV11-2 and TRBJ2-2; no firm D call. This CDR3 spans 14 amino acids. V lost 2 bases and J 7 bases, leaving 11 bases between the germline ends. Germline values: CDR1 SGHAT, CDR2 FQNNGV. The CDR3 nucleotides read TGTGCCAGCAGCTTAACGGGCCCATTCGGGGAGCTGTTTTTT. It yields the protein CASSLTGPFGELFF.

This clonotype occurred many times. The genes are TRBV20-1 and TRBJ2-5, with TRBD2 matching over 8 bases. Trimming took 3 bases from V and 5 from J; bases not matched to a gene: 8. This CDR3 spans 14 amino acids. Germline V gene sequence: CDR1 DFQATT, CDR2 SNEGSKA (reference sequence). The CDR3: CSARAGLVIETQYF. The CDR3 coding sequence is TGCAGTGCTAGGGCGGGACTAGTCATTGAGACCCAGTACTTC.

This clonotype came up many times. The J gene is TRBJ1-5, the V gene TRBV18; no clear D gene. Germline values: CDR1 KGHSH, CDR2 LQKENI. The V gene lost 2 bases and the J gene lost 7 bases, with 12 bases spanning the gap. The CDR3 loop spans 14 amino acids. CDR3 nucleotide sequence: TGTGCCAGCTCACCAGGCGGGTTCCTACAGCCCCAGCATTTT. This translates into CASSPGGFLQPQHF.

There are a few counts of this clonotype. The chain uses TRBV5-1 and TRBJ2-3; 7 bases agree with TRBD2. Looked up from germline, CDR1 is SGHRS and CDR2 is YFSETQ. After removal of 0 bases from V and 5 bases from J, the junction contained 9 bases not matched to a gene. CDR3 size: 16 residues. CDR3 DNA sequence: TGCGCCAGCAGCTTGGGATCGACTAGCCGTGGAGATACGCAGTATTTT. Translating it yields CASSLGSTSRGDTQYF.

The chain uses TRBV2 and TRBJ1-2; no clear D. Trimming removed 6 bases at V and 12 bases at J, with 17 bases between. The CDR3 contains 12 residues. Germline V gene sequence: CDR1 SNHLY, CDR2 FYNNEI. CDR3: CASSERAGEDTF. The CDR3 DNA is TGTGCCAGCAGCGAGAGGGCGGGCGAGGACACCTTC.

This clonotype was seen once. A read error is possible here, since a much larger clone lies one base away. The CDR3 does not end in the conserved phenylalanine or tryptophan, so this is likely a read error. The gene calls are TRBV7-2 and TRBJ2-1; 8 bases map to TRBD1. Germline values: CDR1 SGHTA, CDR2 FQGNSA. The CDR3 is 14 amino acids. The J segment lost 2 bases and the V segment lost 3 bases, leaving 0 bases of the junction unmatched. CDR3: CASSLTGAYNEQFS. The CDR3 DNA follows: TGTGCCAGCAGCTTGACAGGGGCCTACAATGAGCAGTTCTCC.

V gene TRBV24-1 combines with J gene TRBJ2-2, with TRBD1 matching 7 bases. The CDR3 has 17 amino acids. Germline V lookup: CDR1 KGHDR, CDR2 SFDVKD. The V gene end was trimmed by 3 bases and the J gene end by 3 bases; junction bases not matched to a gene: 9. CDR3 sequence: CATSDDRDRVDTGELFF. Here the CDR3 DNA reads TGTGCCACCAGTGATGACCGAGACAGGGTTGACACCGGGGAGCTGTTTTTT.

This clonotype showed up just a few times. The V call is TRBV21-1, the J call TRBJ1-2. TRBV21-1 is reported as a pseudogene. This CDR3 is built from 13 residues. CDR3 sequence: CASSKALASSYTF. CDR3 bases: TGTGCCAGCAGCAAAGCGCTTGCCTCTTCGTACACCTTC.

V and J are TRBV11-2 and TRBJ2-7; TRBD2 matches at 11 bases. The CDR3 is 16 amino acids. The V and J ends lost 4 bases and 2 bases, in that order; junction bases with no gene match: 7. The germline V gene encodes CDR1 SGHAT and CDR2 FQNNGV. The CDR3 loop is CASSSVSGRGPYEQYF. The DNA for the CDR3 is TGTGCCAGCAGCTCGGTTAGCGGGAGGGGACCCTACGAGCAGTACTTC.

Many counts were recorded for this clonotype. J is TRBJ2-1 and V is TRBV30, with a possible D match to TRBD2 (7 bases). Germline-derived CDR1 and CDR2 are GTSNPN and SVGIG (reference sequence). The CDR3 runs 15 residues. Trimming took off 2 bases at V and 2 bases at J, with 13 bases between the two ends. The CDR3 DNA reads as TGTGCCTGGAGTACGTGGGGGGGCCCCTACAATGAGCAGTTCTTC. This sequence encodes CAWSTWGGPYNEQFF.